This note documents a single T cell receptor (beta chain) sequence. Its antigen is unidentified. This record belongs to a study of CD8 T cells in Susac syndrome. The TEMRA cells underwent FACS enrichment, while the CD8+ and CD4+ T cells underwent negative isolation. This CDR3 is built from 13 residues. Trimming took off 5 bases at V and 4 bases at J, with 9 bases between the two ends. Germline V CDR1 and CDR2: MGHRA, YSYEKL. Study results and caveats: In total CD8+ repertoires, approximately 17 Susac-specific public clones were found, and roughly five in CD8+ TEMRA repertoires.

RNA amounts of 0.5 to 1 ug underwent reverse transcription with random hexamers. A single record per CDR3 protein comes from TCRdb applying MiXCR to the immunoSEQ multiplex PCR reads. This sample has around 81,000 distinct CDR3 sequences, with around 94% found just once. This clonotype was obtained from a human donor with Susac syndrome. J is TRBJ1-5 and V is TRBV4-1; D possibly corresponds to TRBD1 (6 bases). The sequenced sample was CD8+ T cells from PBMCs. The CDR3 DNA follows: TGCGCCAGCAGCACAACAGGGAATCAGCCCCAGCATTTT. It yields the protein CASSTTGNQPQHF.